This entry lists 20 T cell receptor beta chains sequenced from one sample in a study of blood T cell repertoires in COVID-19 (dated by TCRdb to 2018 to 2020). The method was the immunoSEQ multiplex PCR assay. Here the immuneACCESS table is served through TCRdb, limited to in-frame sequences with V and J called. Missing clones are a known gap in these copies; in checked studies unresolved V genes cover under half, and the rest lacks a known reason. This sample has more than 350,000 clones in its table, and roughly 88% of those were observed once. The ten top clones hold approximately 1.3% of the sample. Material: PBMCs or T cells enriched from blood (not recorded which). The origin of the receptors is a woman aged 18 to 35 who had been exposed to COVID-19.

The chain combines TRBV12-3 or TRBV12-4 with TRBJ2-5, with 8 bases aligning to TRBD1. The CDR3 is 13 amino acids. J lost 6 bases, V lost 5 bases, and 5 bases had no gene match. CDR3 DNA: TGTGCCAGCAGTATACAGGGGGTGAAGACCCAGTACTTC. This sequence encodes CASSIQGVKTQYF.

This clone occurred a few times. The chain carries TRBV2 and TRBJ2-1, with a weak D call TRBD2 (6 bases). Germline assignment: CDR1 SNHLY and CDR2 FYNNEI. The CDR3 runs to 15 residues. Trimming shortened V by 3 bases and J by 8 bases, and 17 bases separated the two germline ends. CDR3 sequence (DNA): TGTGCCAGCAGTGATCTGACTAGGGCTTGGGATGAGCAGTTCTTC. Encoded protein: CASSDLTRAWDEQFF.

The genes are TRBV18 and TRBJ1-6; TRBD1 agrees at 8 bases. CDR1 KGHSH and CDR2 LQKENI come from the germline V gene. V trimming: 3 bases; J trimming: 1 base; junction bases outside the gene matches: 2. This CDR3 spans 16 amino acids. The CDR3 sequence is CASSPDRASYNSPLHF. The CDR3, as DNA: TGTGCCAGCTCACCGGACAGGGCTTCCTATAATTCACCCCTCCACTTT.

The chain's CDR3 is CASSVGTSGSYEQYF. The CDR3, as DNA: TGCGCCAGCAGCGTCGGGACTAGCGGGAGCTACGAGCAGTACTTC. The chain recombines TRBV5-1 with TRBJ2-7; 14 bases fit TRBD2. The J segment lost 3 bases and the V segment lost 4 bases, leaving 3 bases of the junction unmatched. The CDR3 consists of 15 residues. CDR1 and CDR2 from the germline V gene are SGHRS and YFSETQ.

V usage is TRBV28 and J usage is TRBJ2-7, with a tentative D call TRBD1 (5 bases). V was clipped by 1 base and J by 1 base, with 8 bases between them. The germline V gene encodes CDR1 MDHEN and CDR2 SYDVKM. The CDR3 is 14 residues long. The CDR3 here is CASSLSQGSYEQYF. DNA for the CDR3: TGTGCCAGCAGTTTATCCCAGGGTTCCTACGAGCAGTACTTC.

This sequence joins TRBV7-9 and TRBJ2-5, with TRBD1 matching 7 bases. The CDR3 has 15 amino acids. Germline CDR1 and CDR2: SEHNR and FQNEAQ (reference sequence). Trimming removed 5 bases from V and 1 base from J; junction bases left unmatched: 7. DNA for the CDR3: TGTGCCAGCAGCCAGCGCCGGGACAGCCAAGAGACCCAGTACTTC. Its protein product is CASSQRRDSQETQYF.

This clone was seen a single time. This chain links TRBV18 with TRBJ2-7; 8 positions agree with TRBD1. This CDR3 is built from 18 residues. After removal of 1 base from V and 0 bases from J, the junction contained 11 bases not matched to a gene. Germline CDR1 and CDR2: KGHSH and LQKENI. The CDR3 loop is CASSPRFFRQGSSYEQYF. CDR3 sequence (DNA): TGTGCCAGCTCACCACGCTTTTTTCGACAGGGGAGCTCCTACGAGCAGTACTTC.

The chain joins TRBV27 to TRBJ2-2; 10 bases agree with TRBD2. Germline V gene lookup returns CDR1 MNHEY and CDR2 SMNVEV (reference sequence). Losses at the gene ends were 6 bases for V and 5 bases for J; bases not matched to a gene: 6. The CDR3 contains 15 residues. The CDR3 protein is CASSPSGGGTGELFF. DNA for the CDR3: TGTGCCAGCAGCCCTAGCGGGGGCGGGACCGGGGAGCTGTTTTTT.

This clone was recorded a few times. The rearrangement joins TRBV20-1 to TRBJ2-1; possibly TRBD2 for D (5 bases). Germline values: CDR1 DFQATT, CDR2 SNEGSKA (reference sequence). The CDR3 runs to 14 residues. V shed 3 bases and J shed 0 bases, with 9 bases lying between them. CDR3 loop: CSASEGSSYNEQFF. DNA for the CDR3: TGCAGTGCTAGTGAAGGGAGCTCCTACAATGAGCAGTTCTTC.

This chain joins TRBV5-1 and TRBJ2-1; 7 nucleotides match TRBD2. CDR3 length equals 15 residues. V lost 3 bases and J lost 0; bases outside the gene matches: 3. Germline V CDR1 and CDR2: SGHRS, YFSETQ. The CDR3 loop is CASSSRGVSYNEQFF. The CDR3 coding sequence is TGCGCCAGCAGCTCACGGGGGGTCTCCTACAATGAGCAGTTCTTC.

The genes are TRBV5-4 and TRBJ2-1; TRBD2 might be the D (6 bases). The V end lost 4 bases, the J end lost 4 bases, and 15 bases lay between the germline ends. The germline V gene encodes CDR1 SGHNT and CDR2 YYREEE (reference sequence). The CDR3 has 15 amino acids. The CDR3 sequence: CASSIASGTYNEQFF. The CDR3 nucleotides are TGTGCCAGCAGCATAGCCTCCGGGACTTACAATGAGCAGTTCTTC. Looking up the rest from reference TRBV5-4 and TRBJ2-1 gives the full variable domain: ETGVTQSPTHLIKTRGQQVTLRCSSQSGHNTVSWYQQALGQGPQFIFQYYREEENGRGNFPPRFSGLQFPNYSSELNVNALELDDSALYLCASSIASGTYNEQFFGPGTRLTVL.

The V gene is TRBV4-1, the J gene TRBJ1-2; D ambiguous. The germline gives CDR1 MGHRA, CDR2 YSYEKL. The CDR3 runs 15 residues. The germline V and J ends were trimmed by 4 bases and 10 bases, with 22 bases remaining between them. This chain's CDR3 is CASSRTGSPARDYTF. The CDR3 region has the DNA TGCGCCAGCAGCCGGACGGGGTCCCCTGCTAGGGACTACACCTTC.

V and J are TRBV11-2 and TRBJ1-3; D ambiguous. The CDR3 totals 14 residues. Trimming left V 5 bases short and J 1 base short, with 9 bases between. The germline V gene has CDR1 SGHAT and CDR2 FQNNGV. The CDR3 protein is CASSRELSGNTIYF. CDR3 DNA sequence: TGTGCCAGCAGCCGTGAGTTATCTGGAAACACCATATATTTT.

This clone was counted many times. Written as DNA, the CDR3 is TGCGCCAGCAGCTTGGATGGTAGCTCTGGAAACACCATATATTTT. It is translated as CASSLDGSSGNTIYF. This rearrangement joins TRBV5-1 to TRBJ1-3; D unresolved. The CDR3 loop spans 15 amino acids. Trimming left V 0 bases short and J 0 bases short, with 7 bases between. Germline V lookup: CDR1 SGHRS, CDR2 YFSETQ.

The chain employs TRBV27 and TRBJ2-7; D ambiguous. Germline CDR1 and CDR2: MNHEY and SMNVEV (reference sequence). This CDR3 has 17 amino acids. Trimming stripped 5 bases from V and 2 bases from J, with 22 bases between. CDR3 nucleotides: TGTGCCAGCAGTATGCCCGCGCCACCTCGAACCCCCTACGAGCAGTACTTC. Translation: CASSMPAPPRTPYEQYF.

The chain's CDR3 is CASSEYRGDATNEKLFF. DNA of the CDR3: TGTGCCAGCAGTGAGTACAGGGGGGATGCAACTAATGAAAAACTGTTTTTT. The chain has TRBV25-1 and TRBJ1-4; TRBD1 aligns across 8 bases. Germline trimming cut 3 bases from V and 0 bases from J; bases unmatched to any gene: 6. The CDR3 is 17 residues long. Germline-derived CDR1 and CDR2 are MGHDK and SYGVNS.

The chain links TRBV27 to TRBJ1-6; no firm D call. Germline CDR1 reads MNHEY; CDR2 reads SMNVEV (reference sequence). The V and J ends lost 0 bases and 10 bases respectively, with 13 bases between them. This CDR3 has 15 amino acids. For the CDR3, the DNA is TGTGCCAGCAGTTTATCCCCATCGGGTTTGTCACCCCTCCACTTT. It specifies CASSLSPSGLSPLHF.

V is TRBV25-1 and J is TRBJ1-4, with unresolved D. V dropped 3 bases and J dropped 4 bases, with 9 bases sitting between them. The CDR3 is made up of 14 amino acids. Germline CDR1 MGHDK, CDR2 SYGVNS. The CDR3 sequence: CASSESLINEKLFF. The CDR3 region has the DNA TGTGCCAGCAGTGAGAGTCTCATTAATGAAAAACTGTTTTTT.

A single count supports this clone. The V and J genes are TRBV7-9 and TRBJ2-7, with D perhaps matching TRBD1 (6 bases). V lost 0 bases to trimming and J lost 5 bases, with 11 bases between them. There are 14 residues in the CDR3. Germline CDR1 SEHNR, CDR2 FQNEAQ (reference sequence). For the CDR3, the DNA is TGTGCCAGCAGCTTAGCGTACAGGGTGGACGAGCAGTACTTC. As protein: CASSLAYRVDEQYF.

This chain joins TRBV7-2 and TRBJ2-4; 12 nucleotides align to TRBD2. After removal of 8 bases from V and 0 bases from J, the junction contained 5 bases not matched to a gene. The CDR3 has 16 residues. CDR1 and CDR2 from the germline V gene are SGHTA and FQGNSA. Here the CDR3 reads CASAEGLAGAKNIQYF. DNA of the CDR3: TGTGCCAGCGCAGAGGGACTAGCGGGAGCCAAAAACATTCAGTACTTC.